This T cell receptor (beta chain) was documented in a study of early T cells in non-severe SARS-CoV-2 infection. Study context: Sequencing used unsorted whole-blood bulk RNA, so chains lack pairing. The study's findings and limits: Anti-spike CD8 specificities were favored by VDJdb matching, whose results missed private and CD4 specificities.

The CDR3 extends over 12 amino acids. V was shortened by 4 bases and J by 5 bases, with 8 bases between the two germline ends. The V gene's germline CDR1 is LNHDA and CDR2 SQIVND (reference sequence). In the library, individual cDNA molecules carried attached unique molecular identifiers. From the 5' RACE reads, TCRdb called clonotypes with MiXCR, one entry per CDR3 protein. The sample includes some 67,000 distinct CDR3 sequences, more than 8.5% seen only once; the top ten take around 16%. This clonotype appeared a few times. Its target is unknown. This chain uses TRBV19 with TRBJ1-1; the D is unclear. The sample in question was whole blood, obtained at baseline. The source is an adult who was a healthcare worker with PCR-confirmed SARS-CoV-2 infection or an uninfected control (not recorded which). CDR3 region: CASSKEWTEAFF. For the CDR3, the DNA is TGTGCCAGTAGTAAGGAGTGGACTGAAGCTTTCTTT.